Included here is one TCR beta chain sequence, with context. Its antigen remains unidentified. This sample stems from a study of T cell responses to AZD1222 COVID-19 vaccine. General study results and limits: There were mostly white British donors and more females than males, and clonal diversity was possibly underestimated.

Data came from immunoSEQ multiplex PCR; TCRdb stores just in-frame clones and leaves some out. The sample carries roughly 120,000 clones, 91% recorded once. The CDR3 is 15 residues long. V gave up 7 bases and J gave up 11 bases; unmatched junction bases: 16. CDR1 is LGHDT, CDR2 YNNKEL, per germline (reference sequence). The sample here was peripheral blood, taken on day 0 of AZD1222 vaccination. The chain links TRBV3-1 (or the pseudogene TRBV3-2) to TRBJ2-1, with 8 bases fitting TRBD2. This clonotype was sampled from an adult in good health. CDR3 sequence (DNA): TGTGCCAGCACCTTAACTAGCGGAGTAGGGGGGCAGCAGTTCTTC. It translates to CASTLTSGVGGQQFF.